This T cell receptor beta chain was sequenced for a study of Ad26.COV2.S vaccination and SARS-CoV-2 variants. The CDR3 consists of 14 residues. Trimming stripped 2 bases from V and 6 bases from J, with 15 bases between. CDR1 and CDR2 from the germline V gene are SGDLS and YYNGEE. Method: immunoSEQ multiplex PCR; TCRdb's copy keeps in-frame clones and lacks some. The table lists about 320,000 clones, around four fifths of them singletons. Sample treatment: 15 to 20 received Ad26.COV2.S at low or high dose, single or two shots; 5 received placebo; per-sample allocation not given. Sampling was performed 63 days after the first vaccine or placebo injection. Donation was by an adult aged 18-55 years who was in Boston.

The chain recombines TRBV9 with TRBJ2-7; unclear D gene. The material sequenced was peripheral blood, taken in a trial of Ad26.COV2.S vaccine versus placebo. This receptor was taken from a person aged 18-60 years who received the Ad26.COV2.S COVID-19 vaccine or a placebo. The CDR3 is CASSVSSSSAEQYF. DNA of the CDR3: TGTGCCAGCAGCGTTAGTTCCTCCTCTGCCGAGCAGTACTTC. Using reference TRBV9 and TRBJ2-7 for the parts outside the CDR3, the full variable domain is DSGVTQTPKHLITATGQRVTLRCSPRSGDLSVYWYQQSLDQGLQFLIQYYNGEERAKGNILERFSAQQFPDLHSELNLSSLELGDSALYFCASSVSSSSAEQYFGPGTRLTVT.